This T cell receptor (beta chain) derives from a study of blood T cell repertoires in COVID-19. Across the study: Samples of COVID-19 (acute and convalescent) were obtained from the United States, Italy and Spain. PBMCs, B-cell-depleted T cells, or T cells were the source of the cDNA or gDNA that made up the material.

Source study methods: Amplification with reference gene primers provided the estimates of nucleated cell counts. Measured with immunoSEQ multiplex PCR; TCRdb has only the in-frame clones, and not every one. The DNA was the basis for D and trimming; V, J and clone size are from that table. This table holds roughly 28,000 clones, around nine tenths found once. CDR3 length: 14 residues. V gave up 0 bases and J gave up 2 bases; unmatched junction bases: 0. Germline V gene lookup returns CDR1 SGHRS and CDR2 YFSETQ. The receptor was isolated from a man between 65 and 85 years old with active COVID-19. The rearrangement joins TRBV5-1 to TRBJ2-5, with 8 bases aligning to TRBD1. Sequenced sample: peripheral blood. The CDR3 sequence is CASSLGTGQETQYF. The CDR3 DNA sequence: TGCGCCAGCAGCTTGGGGACAGGGCAAGAGACCCAGTACTTC. The variable domain in full, completed from reference TRBV5-1 and TRBJ2-5, reads KAGVTQTPRYLIKTRGQQVTLSCSPISGHRSVSWYQQTPGQGLQFLFEYFSETQRNKGNFPGRFSGRQFSNSRSEMNVSTLELGDSALYLCASSLGTGQETQYFGPGTRLLVL.